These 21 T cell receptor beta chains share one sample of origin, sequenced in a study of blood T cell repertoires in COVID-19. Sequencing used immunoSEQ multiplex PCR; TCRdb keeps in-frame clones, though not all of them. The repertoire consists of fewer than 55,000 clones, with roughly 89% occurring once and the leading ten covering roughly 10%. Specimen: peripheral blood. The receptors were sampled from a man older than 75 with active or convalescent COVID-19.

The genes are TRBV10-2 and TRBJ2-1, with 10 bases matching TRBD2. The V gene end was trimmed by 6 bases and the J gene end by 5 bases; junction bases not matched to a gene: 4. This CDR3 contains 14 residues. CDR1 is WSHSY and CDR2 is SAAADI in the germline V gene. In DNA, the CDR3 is TGCGCCAGCAGGACAACTAGCGGGGACAATGAGCAGTTCTTC. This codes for CASRTTSGDNEQFF.

The CDR3 reads CASSIYGGSSYEQYF. The CDR3 nucleotides read TGTGCCAGTAGTATCTATGGGGGCAGCTCCTACGAGCAGTACTTC. The chain links TRBV19 to TRBJ2-7; D possibly corresponds to TRBD1 (6 bases). The V end lost 3 bases, the J end lost 0 bases, and 12 bases lay between the germline ends. Germline CDR1 and CDR2: LNHDA and SQIVND (reference sequence). This CDR3 spans 15 amino acids.

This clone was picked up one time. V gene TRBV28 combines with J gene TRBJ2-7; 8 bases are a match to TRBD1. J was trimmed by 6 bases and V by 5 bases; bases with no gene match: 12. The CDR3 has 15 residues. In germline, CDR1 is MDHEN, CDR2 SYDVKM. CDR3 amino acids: CASSRVPTGVSEQYF. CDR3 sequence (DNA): TGTGCCAGCAGTAGGGTTCCGACAGGGGTTAGCGAGCAGTACTTC.

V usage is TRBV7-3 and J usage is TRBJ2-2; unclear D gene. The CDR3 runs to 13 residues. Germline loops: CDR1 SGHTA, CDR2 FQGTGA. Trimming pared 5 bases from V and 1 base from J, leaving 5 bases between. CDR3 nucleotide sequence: TGTGCCAGCAGCCAACAGAACACCGGGGAGCTGTTTTTT. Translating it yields CASSQQNTGELFF. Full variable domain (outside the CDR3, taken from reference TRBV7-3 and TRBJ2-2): GAGVSQTPSNKVTEKGKYVELRCDPISGHTALYWYRQSLGQGPEFLIYFQGTGAADDSGLPNDRFFAVRPEGSVSTLKIQRTERGDSAVYLCASSQQNTGELFFGEGSRLTVL.

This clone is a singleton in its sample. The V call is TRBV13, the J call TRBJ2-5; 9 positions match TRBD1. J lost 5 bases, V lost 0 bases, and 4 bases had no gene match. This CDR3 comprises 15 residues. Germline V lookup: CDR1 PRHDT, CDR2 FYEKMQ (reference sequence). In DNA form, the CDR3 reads TGTGCCAGCAGCTTAGGACAGGGGGCGGGGGAGACCCAGTACTTC. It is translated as CASSLGQGAGETQYF.

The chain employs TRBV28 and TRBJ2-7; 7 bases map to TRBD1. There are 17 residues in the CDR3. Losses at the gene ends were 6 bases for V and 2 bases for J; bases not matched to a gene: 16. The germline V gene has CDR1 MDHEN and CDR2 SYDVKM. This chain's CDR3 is CASSYISLRDRPYEQYF. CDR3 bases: TGTGCCAGCAGCTATATATCGCTTAGGGACAGACCCTACGAGCAGTACTTC.

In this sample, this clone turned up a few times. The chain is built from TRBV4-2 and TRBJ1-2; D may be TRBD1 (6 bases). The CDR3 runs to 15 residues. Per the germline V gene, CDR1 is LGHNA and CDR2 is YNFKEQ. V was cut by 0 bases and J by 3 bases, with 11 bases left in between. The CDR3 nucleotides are TGTGCCAGCAGCCAAGAGAGCAGGGGATACTATGGCTACACCTTC. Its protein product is CASSQESRGYYGYTF.

As DNA, the CDR3 is TGCGCCAGCAGCTGGGGGACAGGGGGCACTCAGCCCCAGCATTTT. It translates to CASSWGTGGTQPQHF. This rearrangement joins TRBV5-1 to TRBJ1-5; 12 nucleotides agree with TRBD1. In germline, CDR1 is SGHRS, CDR2 YFSETQ. The CDR3 is 15 amino acids. V gave up 3 bases and J gave up 6 bases; unmatched junction bases: 4.

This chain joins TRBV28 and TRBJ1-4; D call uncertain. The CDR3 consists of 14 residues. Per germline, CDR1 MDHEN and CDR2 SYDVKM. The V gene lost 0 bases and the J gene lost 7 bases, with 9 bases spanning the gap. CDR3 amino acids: CASSLWSEGEKLFF. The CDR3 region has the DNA TGTGCCAGCAGTTTATGGTCCGAGGGTGAAAAACTGTTTTTT.

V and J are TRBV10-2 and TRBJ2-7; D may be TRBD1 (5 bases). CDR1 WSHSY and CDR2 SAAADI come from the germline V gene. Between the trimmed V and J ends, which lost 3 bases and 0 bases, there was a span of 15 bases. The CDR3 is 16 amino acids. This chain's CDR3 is CASSDLGRASSYEQYF. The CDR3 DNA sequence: TGCGCCAGCAGTGATTTAGGCAGGGCTAGCTCCTACGAGCAGTACTTC.

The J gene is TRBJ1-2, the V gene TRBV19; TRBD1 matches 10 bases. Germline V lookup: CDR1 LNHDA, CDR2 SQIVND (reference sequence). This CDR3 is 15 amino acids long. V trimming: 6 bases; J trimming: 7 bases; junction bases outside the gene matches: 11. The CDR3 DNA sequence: TGTGCCAGTAGAGGCCGGGACAGGGGAATACGTGGCTACACCTTC. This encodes CASRGRDRGIRGYTF.

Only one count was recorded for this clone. The CDR3 loop is CSVLRGTGAEQYF. CDR3 sequence (DNA): TGCAGCGTTCTGAGGGGGACAGGGGCCGAGCAGTACTTC. The V call is TRBV29-1, the J call TRBJ2-7; TRBD1 matches at 10 bases. With V trimmed by 5 bases and J by 6 bases, 7 bases remained unmatched. CDR1 and CDR2 from the germline V gene are SQVTM and ANQGSEA. CDR3 length equals 13 residues.

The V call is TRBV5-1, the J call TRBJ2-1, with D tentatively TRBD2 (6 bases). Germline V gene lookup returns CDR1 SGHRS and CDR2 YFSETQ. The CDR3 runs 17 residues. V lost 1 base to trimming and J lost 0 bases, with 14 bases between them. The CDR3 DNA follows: TGCGCCAGCAGCTTGTCCCGGACTATAACCTCCTACAATGAGCAGTTCTTC. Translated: CASSLSRTITSYNEQFF.

The CDR3 region is CASGTGTGYNEQFF. CDR3 coding DNA: TGTGCCAGCGGGACCGGGACAGGGTACAATGAGCAGTTCTTC. The rearrangement joins TRBV18 to TRBJ2-1, with 9 bases aligning to TRBD1. This CDR3 comprises 14 residues. CDR1 is KGHSH and CDR2 is LQKENI in the germline V gene. The junction had 6 bases not matched to a gene; V was cut back by 8 bases and J by 4 bases.

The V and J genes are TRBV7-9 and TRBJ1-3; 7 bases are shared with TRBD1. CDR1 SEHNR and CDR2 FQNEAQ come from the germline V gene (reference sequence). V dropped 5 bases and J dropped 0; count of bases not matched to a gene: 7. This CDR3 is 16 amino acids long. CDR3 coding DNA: TGTGCCAGCAGCCTTAGGACAGGCCTCTCTGGAAACACCATATATTTT. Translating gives CASSLRTGLSGNTIYF.

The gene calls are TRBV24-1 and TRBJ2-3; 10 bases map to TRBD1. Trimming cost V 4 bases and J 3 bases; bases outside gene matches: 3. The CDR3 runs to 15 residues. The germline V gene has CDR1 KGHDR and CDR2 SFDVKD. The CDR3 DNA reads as TGTGCCACCAGTGACCTGGGACAGGGGACAGATACGCAGTATTTT. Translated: CATSDLGQGTDTQYF.

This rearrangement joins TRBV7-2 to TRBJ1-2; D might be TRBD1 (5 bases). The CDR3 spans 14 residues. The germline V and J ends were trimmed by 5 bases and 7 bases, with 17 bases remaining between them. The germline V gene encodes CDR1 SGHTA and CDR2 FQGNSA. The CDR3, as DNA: TGTGCCAGCAGCCCCCTCGGGGGGTTTGGTGGCTACACCTTC. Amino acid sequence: CASSPLGGFGGYTF. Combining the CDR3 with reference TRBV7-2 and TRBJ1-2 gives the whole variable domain GAGVSQSPSNKVTEKGKDVELRCDPISGHTALYWYRQSLGQGLEFLIYFQGNSAPDKSGLPSDRFSAERTGGSVSTLTIQRTQQEDSAVYLCASSPLGGFGGYTFGSGTRLTVV.

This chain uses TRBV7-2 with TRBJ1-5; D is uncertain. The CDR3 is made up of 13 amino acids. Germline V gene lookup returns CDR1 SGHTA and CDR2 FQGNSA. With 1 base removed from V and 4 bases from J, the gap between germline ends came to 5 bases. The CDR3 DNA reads TGTGCCAGCAGCTTAGATGAGAATCAGCCCCAGCATTTT. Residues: CASSLDENQPQHF.

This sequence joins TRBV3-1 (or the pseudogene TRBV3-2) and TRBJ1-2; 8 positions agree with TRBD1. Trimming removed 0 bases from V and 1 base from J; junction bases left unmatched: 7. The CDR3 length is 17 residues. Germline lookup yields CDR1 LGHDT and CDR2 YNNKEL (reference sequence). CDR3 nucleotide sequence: TGTGCCAGCAGCCAAGATCGCTGGGACAGGAATAACTATGGCTACACCTTC. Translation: CASSQDRWDRNNYGYTF.

The CDR3 DNA sequence: TGCGCCAGCAGCTGGGGAGGGAGTCGGACCGGGGAGCTGTTTTTT. Its protein product is CASSWGGSRTGELFF. The V and J genes are TRBV5-1 and TRBJ2-2; 7 nucleotides agree with TRBD2. CDR1 and CDR2 from the germline V gene are SGHRS and YFSETQ. The CDR3 is 15 amino acids. J was trimmed by 5 bases and V by 3 bases; bases with no gene match: 7.

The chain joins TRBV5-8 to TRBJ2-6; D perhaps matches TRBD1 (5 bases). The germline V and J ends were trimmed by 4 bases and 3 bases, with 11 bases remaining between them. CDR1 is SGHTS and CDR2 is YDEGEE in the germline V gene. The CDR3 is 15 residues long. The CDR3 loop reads CASSPRVGGANVLTF. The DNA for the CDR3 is TGTGCCAGCAGCCCCAGGGTTGGTGGGGCCAACGTCCTGACTTTC.